This T cell receptor (beta chain) was observed in a study of T cell responses to AZD1222 COVID-19 vaccine. Study details: Combined were second doses at about 4 or about 12 weeks.

Findings of the study overall: There were repertoire samples only from the period after the peak T cell response. Seropositive status at baseline applied to only six AZD1222 recipients. Unmutated variant regions are reportedly targeted by nearly half of spike-specific TCRs.

Germline V lookup: CDR1 KGHDR, CDR2 SFDVKD. The CDR3 runs to 13 residues. V lost 3 bases to trimming and J lost 4 bases, with 8 bases between them. Regarding this clone: Its target is unknown.

Produced via immunoSEQ multiplex PCR; TCRdb's table is partial and in-frame only. Here the sample spans some 120,000 clones, 80% to 90% being singletons. The chain is built from TRBV24-1 and TRBJ1-2, with D perhaps matching TRBD1 (5 bases). This receptor was identified in an adult in good health. The specimen was peripheral blood, collected on day 0 of AZD1222 vaccination. Here the CDR3 DNA reads TGTGCCACCAGTGATCGGGGGGTCTATGGCTACACCTTC. Amino acid sequence: CATSDRGVYGYTF.